This record concerns one TCR beta chain sequence. Libraries were prepared by immunoSEQ multiplex PCR; TCRdb keeps only in-frame clonotypes and omits some of them. The table records tens of thousands of clones, approximately 90% of them present only once. V shed 5 bases, J shed 6 bases, and the junction held 4 bases outside the gene matches. Germline V lookup: CDR1 LNHDA, CDR2 SQIVND (reference sequence). The CDR3 covers 14 residues. This record belongs to a study of T cell changes during pregnancy in multiple sclerosis. This TCR was recovered from a female donor with multiple sclerosis, enrolled in a pregnancy study. The chain links TRBV19 to TRBJ1-4; 9 bases are a match to TRBD1. Here the sequenced sample was peripheral blood, taken in the third trimester of pregnancy. CDR3 sequence (DNA): TGTGCCAGTAGTTACAGGGGGCGCGATGAAAAACTGTTTTTT. Amino acid sequence: CASSYRGRDEKLFF. The entire variable domain, with the rest obtained from reference TRBV19 and TRBJ1-4, is as follows: DGGITQSPKYLFRKEGQNVTLSCEQNLNHDAMYWYRQDPGQGLRLIYYSQIVNDFQKGDIAEGYSVSREKKESFPLTVTSAQKNPTAFYLCASSYRGRDEKLFFGSGTQLSVL.